Listed below are T cell receptor beta chains from one sample, sequenced in a study of blood T cell repertoires in COVID-19. Repertoires were generated with immunoSEQ multiplex PCR, while TCRdb's copy carries only in-frame clones and drops some. The sample lists 300,000 to 400,000 clones, 89% occurring once. The sample taken for sequencing was peripheral blood. These receptors all come from a woman under 40 with COVID-19, enrolled during active disease. Each CDR3 is given with its conserved first and last residue. A D gene is named only where the DNA matches it firmly. Size tells how often a clone was seen (once, few, many) or the class of an expanded clone, and some rows leave it out.

clone_size	j_call	d_call	v_call	cdr3_nt	cdr3_aa
-	TRBJ2-3	-	TRBV19	TGTGCCAGTAGTCGGGACACTAGCACAGATACGCAGTATTTT	CASSRDTSTDTQYF
-	TRBJ1-2	-	TRBV29-1	TGCAGCGTCCGAAGATGGTCGTTCCCTACCCCTAACTATGGCTACACCTTC	CSVRRWSFPTPNYGYTF
-	TRBJ2-1	-	TRBV4-1	TGCGCCAGCAGCCAAGAAGCCAGGGTGACCTACAATGAGCAGTTCTTC	CASSQEARVTYNEQFF
-	TRBJ2-7	-	TRBV11-2	TGTGCCAGCACCCTTGAATTGGACTCGCAGTACTTC	CASTLELDSQYF
-	TRBJ1-5	-	TRBV19	TGTGCCAGTACCATTCGTGGGGCCTTCAATCAGCCCCAGCATTTT	CASTIRGAFNQPQHF
-	TRBJ1-2	-	TRBV6-1	TGTGCCAGCAGTGAAAATAGGATCGGGGGCTACACCTTC	CASSENRIGGYTF
-	TRBJ2-7	TRBD1	TRBV7-9	TGTGCCAGCAGCTACCAACCGGGACAGTCCTACGAGCAGTACTTC	CASSYQPGQSYEQYF
once	TRBJ1-2	-	TRBV2	TGTGCCAGCAGTCCAGATTCAGGGCGATTTAACTATGGCTACACCTTC	CASSPDSGRFNYGYTF
-	TRBJ1-1	TRBD1	TRBV11-3	TGTGCCAGCAGCTTGGAAGGACAGGGAGGGAACACTGAAGCTTTCTTT	CASSLEGQGGNTEAFF
-	TRBJ2-1	TRBD1	TRBV28	TGTGCCAGCAGTACCCCGGGACAGGGGGCGCCCGATGAGCAGTTCTTC	CASSTPGQGAPDEQFF
-	TRBJ2-3	-	TRBV6-2/TRBV6-3	TGTGCCAGCAGTTACTCGGGACACCCCAGCACAGATACGCAGTATTTT	CASSYSGHPSTDTQYF
few	TRBJ2-2	-	TRBV7-9	TGTGCCAGCAGCTCGGGACAAAACACCGGGGAGCTGTTTTTT	CASSSGQNTGELFF
-	TRBJ1-2	TRBD1	TRBV4-3	TGCGCCAGCAGCGAACTATATTTGACAGGGGGCGGCAACTATGGCTACACCTTC	CASSELYLTGGGNYGYTF
-	TRBJ1-1	-	TRBV6-6	TGTGCCAGCAGTTACCGTAAGAACACTGAAGCTTTCTTT	CASSYRKNTEAFF
-	TRBJ1-1	-	TRBV19	TGTGCCAGTAGTTATGGGACCGCGGGGGCGGGAGCTTTCTTT	CASSYGTAGAGAFF
-	TRBJ1-2	TRBD1	TRBV28	TGTGCCAGCAGTTTTGGGACAGGGGAGGGTGGCTACACCTTC	CASSFGTGEGGYTF
-	TRBJ1-4	TRBD1	TRBV28	TGTGCCAGCAGTCTTGGGGGACAGAGGGATGAAAAACTGTTTTTT	CASSLGGQRDEKLFF
-	TRBJ2-1	TRBD1	TRBV18	TGTGCCAGCTCACCGCTCGAGCAGGGGGCCTACAATGAGCAGTTCTTC	CASSPLEQGAYNEQFF
-	TRBJ2-3	-	TRBV24-1	TGTGCCACCAGTGATTTTGTCTCTAGCACAGATACGCAGTATTTT	CATSDFVSSTDTQYF
-	TRBJ1-2	TRBD1	TRBV5-5	TGTGCCAGCAGCCCTACTCCCGGGACAGGGGGCTCCGTCCTCTATGGCTACACCTTC	CASSPTPGTGGSVLYGYTF
-	TRBJ2-7	-	TRBV18	TGTGCCAGCTCACCGGGCCACAGGAGCTCCTACGAGCAGTACTTC	CASSPGHRSSYEQYF
-	TRBJ2-1	TRBD1	TRBV7-2	TGTGCCAGCAGCTGGTCCGGGACAGGGGGCTTTCCCTCCTACAATGAGCAGTTCTTC	CASSWSGTGGFPSYNEQFF
-	TRBJ1-3	TRBD1	TRBV13	TGTGCCAGCAGCCCCGGGACAGGGGGTTTCTCTGGAAACACCATATATTTT	CASSPGTGGFSGNTIYF
-	TRBJ2-7	-	TRBV29-1	TGCAGCGCCCGGACAGGCTGGACCGGGGGGTACTTC	CSARTGWTGGYF
once	TRBJ1-2	-	TRBV25-1	TGTGCCAGCAGTGATGACGAGGGGGTCTATGGCTACACCTTC	CASSDDEGVYGYTF
-	TRBJ1-1	-	TRBV5-4	TGTGCCAGCAGCCCGCCGAACAGGGAGAACACTGAAGCTTTCTTT	CASSPPNRENTEAFF
-	TRBJ2-3	TRBD2	TRBV10-3	TGTGCCATCAGTGAGTCCCTTCGACTAGCGGGCACAGATACGCAGTATTTT	CAISESLRLAGTDTQYF
few	TRBJ1-1	-	TRBV21-1	TGTGCCAGCAGCATTCGAGGGGGGGGGACCACTGAAGCTTTCTTT	CASSIRGGGTTEAFF
-	TRBJ2-1	TRBD2	TRBV7-6	TGTGCCAGCAGCCCGCGGACTAGCGGCAATGAGCAGTTCTTC	CASSPRTSGNEQFF
-	TRBJ2-2	-	TRBV12-2	TGTGCAAGTCGCATAGGGGGGAGGGTACTAGAAAGGGAGCTGTTTTTT	CASRIGGRVLERELFF